The 20 T cell receptor beta chains presented below share a single source sample, sequenced in a study of PD-L1 blockade in urothelial cancer. Described time point: pretreatment peripheral blood. Measured with immunoSEQ multiplex PCR; TCRdb has only the in-frame clones, and not every one. The table lists under 70,000 clones, approximately 85% of them singletons. The specimen was PBMCs, collected around atezolizumab (anti-PD-L1) treatment. The receptors stem from a man between 65 and 85 years old with urothelial cancer.

The chain combines TRBV6-5 with TRBJ2-7; tentative D call: TRBD2 (5 bases). V was cut by 6 bases and J by 0 bases, with 12 bases left in between. Germline-derived CDR1 and CDR2 are MNHEY and SVGAGI. The CDR3 spans 14 residues. The chain's CDR3 is CASSPRGNSYEQYF. The CDR3 nucleotides read TGTGCCAGCAGCCCTCGGGGTAACTCCTACGAGCAGTACTTC.

The J gene is TRBJ2-3, the V gene TRBV5-1; D gene unclear. Germline V lookup: CDR1 SGHRS, CDR2 YFSETQ. V was pared by 2 bases and J by 3 bases, with 10 bases between. The CDR3 loop spans 14 amino acids. In DNA, the CDR3 is TGCGCCAGCAGCTTCGGCCAGGATACAGATACGCAGTATTTT. Translation gives CASSFGQDTDTQYF.

The count of this clone is one. This sequence joins TRBV7-2 and TRBJ1-5; 7 nucleotides line up with TRBD1. The CDR3 runs 13 residues. Germline CDR1 reads SGHTA; CDR2 reads FQGNSA. The ends lost 5 bases at V and 10 bases at J; junction bases unmatched: 8. In DNA, the CDR3 is TGTGCCAGCAGCACCCGACAGGGAAAACCCCAGCATTTT. This translates into CASSTRQGKPQHF.

The chain joins TRBV5-1 to TRBJ1-5; no reliable D call. The germline CDR1 and CDR2 sequences are SGHRS and YFSETQ. The V end was cut by 4 bases, the J end by 0 bases, with 5 bases between. This CDR3 spans 13 amino acids. CDR3 region: CASSVNSNQPQHF. The CDR3 DNA reads as TGCGCCAGCAGCGTTAATAGCAATCAGCCCCAGCATTTT.

The chain employs TRBV5-5 and TRBJ2-7; TRBD1 matches at 7 bases. CDR3 length: 15 amino acids. Germline values: CDR1 SGHKS, CDR2 YYEKEE (reference sequence). J gave up 4 bases and V 1 base, and 8 bases lay outside the gene matches. For the CDR3, the DNA is TGTGCCAGCAGCTTGTCCCCCGGGACAGATTACGAGCAGTACTTC. Protein: CASSLSPGTDYEQYF.

This sequence joins TRBV11-2 and TRBJ2-7; 7 bases are a match to TRBD2. There are 13 residues in the CDR3. Germline CDR1 SGHAT, CDR2 FQNNGV. J was trimmed by 7 bases and V by 5 bases; bases with no gene match: 8. In DNA, the CDR3 is TGTGCCAGCAGCCCTCCGGGACTAATGGAGCAGTACTTC. It specifies CASSPPGLMEQYF. The variable domain in full, with the rest retrieved from reference TRBV11-2 and TRBJ2-7, is EAGVAQSPRYKIIEKRQSVAFWCNPISGHATLYWYQQILGQGPKLLIQFQNNGVVDDSQLPKDRFSAERLKGVDSTLKIQPAKLEDSAVYLCASSPPGLMEQYFGPGTRLTVT.

The rearrangement uses TRBV28 and TRBJ2-7; 7 bases are a match to TRBD1. The CDR3 is 14 amino acids. Germline CDR1 and CDR2: MDHEN and SYDVKM. Losses at the gene ends were 5 bases for V and 5 bases for J; bases not matched to a gene: 9. CDR3: CASSQTGYLHEQYF. The CDR3 coding sequence is TGTGCCAGCAGTCAGACAGGGTATCTACACGAGCAGTACTTC.

The genes are TRBV6-5 and TRBJ2-3; tentatively, D is TRBD1 (6 bases). CDR1 MNHEY and CDR2 SVGAGI come from the germline V gene. This CDR3 is built from 15 residues. Trimming took off 2 bases at V and 3 bases at J, with 12 bases between the two ends. CDR3 sequence (DNA): TGTGCCAGCAGTTACAGGAACAGGGCTACAGATACGCAGTATTTT. As protein: CASSYRNRATDTQYF.

The chain recombines TRBV19 with TRBJ2-2; 9 nucleotides match TRBD2. The trim removed 0 bases at V and 7 bases at J, leaving 15 bases unmatched. Germline V gene lookup returns CDR1 LNHDA and CDR2 SQIVND (reference sequence). This CDR3 comprises 19 residues. The CDR3 DNA follows: TGTGCCAGTAGTATAGAACCTCGGCTAGCGGGAAGCGTCGGCGGGGAGCTGTTTTTT. This encodes CASSIEPRLAGSVGGELFF. Supplemented by reference TRBV19 and TRBJ2-2, the full variable domain reads DGGITQSPKYLFRKEGQNVTLSCEQNLNHDAMYWYRQDPGQGLRLIYYSQIVNDFQKGDIAEGYSVSREKKESFPLTVTSAQKNPTAFYLCASSIEPRLAGSVGGELFFGEGSRLTVL.

The chain uses TRBV4-1 and TRBJ2-2; 8 nucleotides line up with TRBD2. Germline V lookup: CDR1 MGHRA, CDR2 YSYEKL. Trimming removed 3 bases from V and 0 bases from J; junction bases left unmatched: 3. The CDR3 spans 16 residues. CDR3 sequence: CASSQGRGANTGELFF. In DNA form, the CDR3 reads TGCGCCAGCAGCCAGGGGCGGGGGGCGAACACCGGGGAGCTGTTTTTT.

A few counts support this clone. J is TRBJ2-5 and V is TRBV11-2, with D uncertain. V was clipped by 3 bases and J by 7 bases, with 9 bases between them. Germline assignment: CDR1 SGHAT and CDR2 FQNNGV. There are 12 residues in the CDR3. The CDR3 sequence: CASSFQERTQYF. The DNA of the CDR3 is TGTGCCAGCAGCTTCCAAGAGAGGACCCAGTACTTC.

The rearrangement links TRBV14 to TRBJ1-2; possibly TRBD1 for D (6 bases). The CDR3 runs 16 residues. From germline, CDR1 is SGHDN and CDR2 FVKESK. The V end was cut by 0 bases, the J end by 1 base, with 12 bases between. In nucleotides, the CDR3 is TGTGCCAGCAGCCAAGACCCGGACAGATTTAACTATGGCTACACCTTC. Translating gives CASSQDPDRFNYGYTF.

This rearrangement joins TRBV5-1 to TRBJ2-5, with TRBD2 identical over 10 bases. The junction had 6 bases not matched to a gene; V was cut back by 0 bases and J by 4 bases. The germline CDR1 and CDR2 sequences are SGHRS and YFSETQ. The CDR3 consists of 16 residues. The CDR3 DNA is TGCGCCAGCAGCTTGGGGGGGCTAGCGGGAGCAGAGACCCAGTACTTC. Translation: CASSLGGLAGAETQYF.

This rearrangement joins TRBV5-6 to TRBJ1-1, with 8 nucleotides matching TRBD1. The germline V gene has CDR1 SGHDT and CDR2 YYEEEE. J gave up 3 bases and V 0 bases, and 7 bases lay outside the gene matches. This CDR3 spans 16 amino acids. The CDR3 reads CASSLARKGQDTEAFF. DNA for the CDR3: TGTGCCAGCAGCTTGGCCCGGAAGGGACAGGACACTGAAGCTTTCTTT. The entire variable domain, with the rest obtained from reference TRBV5-6 and TRBJ1-1, is as follows: DAGVTQSPTHLIKTRGQQVTLRCSPKSGHDTVSWYQQALGQGPQFIFQYYEEEERQRGNFPDRFSGHQFPNYSSELNVNALLLGDSALYLCASSLARKGQDTEAFFGQGTRLTVV.

The chain carries TRBV11-2 and TRBJ2-5; a weak D match, TRBD2 (5 bases). V gave up 0 bases and J gave up 0 bases, with 8 bases separating them. Germline-derived CDR1 and CDR2 are SGHAT and FQNNGV. The CDR3 contains 15 residues. The CDR3 nucleotides are TGTGCCAGCAGCTTAGATCCCGGGGACCAAGAGACCCAGTACTTC. Protein: CASSLDPGDQETQYF.

This clone appeared a single time. V is TRBV2 and J is TRBJ2-7; 13 bases line up with TRBD2. CDR1 is SNHLY, CDR2 FYNNEI, per germline. The CDR3 contains 16 residues. V gave up 7 bases and J gave up 4 bases; unmatched junction bases: 10. The CDR3 DNA reads TGTGCCAGCACCCCAGGGGGACTAGCGGGAACGTACGAGCAGTACTTC. Encoded protein: CASTPGGLAGTYEQYF.

The rearrangement uses TRBV5-1 and TRBJ1-1, with 7 bases lining up with TRBD1. The CDR3 length is 14 residues. V shed 2 bases, J shed 7 bases, and the junction held 8 bases outside the gene matches. Germline V gene lookup returns CDR1 SGHRS and CDR2 YFSETQ. The CDR3 DNA reads TGCGCCAGCAGCTTTTCCCGCACAGGGGATGAAGCTTTCTTT. Amino acid sequence: CASSFSRTGDEAFF. Supplemented by reference TRBV5-1 and TRBJ1-1, the full variable domain reads KAGVTQTPRYLIKTRGQQVTLSCSPISGHRSVSWYQQTPGQGLQFLFEYFSETQRNKGNFPGRFSGRQFSNSRSEMNVSTLELGDSALYLCASSFSRTGDEAFFGQGTRLTVV.

The CDR3 spells CASSRLRDRYAYF. The CDR3 DNA is TGCGCCAGCAGCCGACTGCGGGACAGATACGCGTATTTT. The J gene is TRBJ2-3, the V gene TRBV4-1; perhaps TRBD1 as D (7 bases). Germline V CDR1 and CDR2: MGHRA, YSYEKL. Trimming took 4 bases from V and 14 from J, leaving 19 bases between them. The CDR3 consists of 13 residues.

The rearrangement joins TRBV7-9 to TRBJ1-1, with D possibly TRBD1 on 6 matching bases. Trimming pared 6 bases from V and 1 base from J, leaving 12 bases between. The CDR3 extends over 14 amino acids. Germline CDR1 is SEHNR and CDR2 is FQNEAQ (reference sequence). The CDR3 DNA is TGTGCCAGCAGGGCAACAGGGTCGAACACTGAAGCTTTCTTT. Residues: CASRATGSNTEAFF.

This chain connects TRBV5-8 to TRBJ2-2, with 7 bases matching TRBD2. Germline lookup yields CDR1 SGHTS and CDR2 YDEGEE. Losses at the gene ends were 4 bases for V and 1 base for J; bases not matched to a gene: 16. The CDR3 runs 19 residues. The chain's CDR3 is CASSPLSYSTSVNTGELFF. The CDR3, as DNA: TGTGCCAGCAGCCCTCTTTCCTACTCTACTAGCGTGAACACCGGGGAGCTGTTTTTT.